This T cell receptor beta chain derives from a study of T cell responses to AZD1222 COVID-19 vaccine (dated by TCRdb to the early 2020s). Context from the whole study: AZD1222 recipients whose second dose came at about 4 weeks and those whose second dose came at about 12 weeks were combined into one group, since spike-specific TCR depth and breadth did not differ between the two schedules. TCR sequencing was performed for roughly 240 trial participants, of whom some 200 were given two doses of AZD1222 and around 25 were given two doses of MenACWY control vaccine. Trial participants were enrolled by age into 18-55, 56-69 and 70-plus year subgroups, with about 150, 28 and 57 TCR-sequenced participants respectively.

The CDR3 regions of human TCRbeta chains were analyzed by immunosequencing. The paper's data handling went like this. TCRs in the repertoires were compared against a reference library of SARS-CoV-2-specific TCRs that had been generated with the MIRA antigen-specificity platform. Breadth was defined as the fraction of unique TCRs that were SARS-CoV-2-associated. Depth was defined as the fraction of total T cells that were SARS-CoV-2-associated. Using the MIRA data, each spike-specific TCR was mapped to the spike region that the TCR reacts to and placed in a CD4 or CD8 class. Log10-transformed breadth and depth values were compared by one-way ANOVA with Sidak's multiple comparisons tests. TCRdb took this table from immuneACCESS and kept in-frame rearrangements with V and J called. Such tables lack part of the clones; where checked against another copy, unresolved V genes explain under half of the gap, and the rest is unexplained. The V and J calls and clone size come from that table; D and trimming were worked out from the DNA. The sample table contains 90,000 to 110,000 clones; only one count was recorded for approximately 90% of them. Roughly 5.2% of the sample is in the top ten clones.

The intended sense of this specimen's time point label: baseline before first vaccination. Vaccinee samples were obtained from the UK trials COV001 and COV002, which included a single-blind randomized controlled phase 2/3 trial of AZD1222 (ChAdOx1 nCoV-19) in healthy adults. For TCRbeta chain sequencing, PBMC samples from trial participants were taken at day 0 and at day 28 after the second dose. The CDR3 has 14 amino acids, counting the end cysteine and phenylalanine. CDR3 DNA only is kept here, 42 bases in frame from base 1. The germline V gene yields SGHRS for CDR1 and YFSETQ for CDR2. V is shortened by 1 base, J by 5 bases, and the region joining them spans 10 bases. On this clone itself: Its specific antigen is unknown. No much larger clonotype is one base removed from it; base qualities were not supplied.

Overall study outcomes, separate from this receptor: Reportedly, almost half of the unique spike-specific TCRs recognized epitopes lying outside the regions that are mutated in the B.1.351 and B.1.1.7 variants. After two AZD1222 doses, spike-specific TCR breadth and depth were significantly higher than at day 0 and than in MenACWY recipients. Conclusions about previously exposed vaccinees were limited because only six or seven AZD1222 recipients were SARS-CoV-2 seropositive at baseline. Participants were mostly white British, with more females than males. The authors suggested clonal diversity may have been underestimated. The vaccine-associated CD4 TCRs covered the entire spike protein, and the dominant responses fell in regions 160-218 and 743-854. Because no day 14 peak-response samples were available, repertoires were characterized only after the peak T cell response. In the small 56-69-year group, the increase in depth fell short of significance, most likely because of low power.

The sequence derives from an adult in good health. The sequenced sample was peripheral blood, obtained on day 0 of AZD1222 vaccination. Recombination joined TRBV5-1 with TRBJ2-1, with TRBD2 tentatively as D gene (5 bases match). The nucleotide sequence reads as follows: TGCGCCAGCAGCTTGATGCTAGCCGACAATGAGCAGTTCTTC. This encodes CASSLMLADNEQFF.